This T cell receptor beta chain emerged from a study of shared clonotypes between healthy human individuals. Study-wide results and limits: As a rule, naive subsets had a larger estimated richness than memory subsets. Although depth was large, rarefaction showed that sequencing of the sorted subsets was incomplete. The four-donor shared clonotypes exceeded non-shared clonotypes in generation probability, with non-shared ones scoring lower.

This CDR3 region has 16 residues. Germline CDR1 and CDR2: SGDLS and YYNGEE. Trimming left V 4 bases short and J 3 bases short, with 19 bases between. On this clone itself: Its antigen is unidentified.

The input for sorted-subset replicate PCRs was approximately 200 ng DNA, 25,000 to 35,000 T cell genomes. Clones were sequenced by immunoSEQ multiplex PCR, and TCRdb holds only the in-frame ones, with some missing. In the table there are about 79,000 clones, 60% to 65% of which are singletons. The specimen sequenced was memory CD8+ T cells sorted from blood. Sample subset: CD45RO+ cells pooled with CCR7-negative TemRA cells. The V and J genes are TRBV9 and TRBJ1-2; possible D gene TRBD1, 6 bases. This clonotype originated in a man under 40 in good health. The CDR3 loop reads CASSPPDSERHYGYTF. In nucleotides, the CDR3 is TGTGCCAGCAGCCCGCCGGACAGTGAGCGTCACTATGGCTACACCTTC.